A single sample is the source of the 32 T cell receptor beta chains below, sequenced in a study of cytomegalovirus exposure and HLA in healthy donors. 13 Jbeta primers and 60 Vbeta primers were used for the PCR. Data came from immunoSEQ multiplex PCR; TCRdb stores just in-frame clones and leaves some out. Among 190,000 or so clones listed, around 83% were seen once. The specimen sequenced was PBMCs. These receptors were obtained from a woman between 50 and 59 years old in good health and CMV-seropositive.

The CDR3 loop reads CASSEQGLATETQYF. In DNA form, the CDR3 reads TGTGCCAGCAGTGAACAAGGACTAGCAACGGAGACCCAGTACTTC. The chain couples TRBV6-1 to TRBJ2-5; 8 nucleotides agree with TRBD2. V gave up 2 bases and J gave up 5 bases; unmatched junction bases: 7. Looked up from germline, CDR1 is MNHNS and CDR2 is SASEGT. The CDR3 has 15 amino acids.

V gene TRBV7-9 combines with J gene TRBJ2-3; D not resolved. The germline V gene encodes CDR1 SEHNR and CDR2 FQNEAQ (reference sequence). V dropped 5 bases and J dropped 6 bases, with 15 bases sitting between them. The CDR3 extends over 14 amino acids. CDR3 sequence (DNA): TGTGCCAGCAGCCGACTCCCTCCGGCGGATACGCAGTATTTT. Protein sequence: CASSRLPPADTQYF.

This chain connects TRBV30 to TRBJ2-3; 10 bases are a match to TRBD2. Looked up from germline, CDR1 is GTSNPN and CDR2 is SVGIG (reference sequence). V lost 2 bases to trimming and J lost 6 bases; unmatched junction nucleotides: 5. The CDR3 contains 14 residues. The CDR3 coding sequence is TGTGCCTGGAGTTCCGGACTAGCGGACGATACGCAGTATTTT. The encoded protein is CAWSSGLADDTQYF.

This clone turned up a few times. This rearrangement joins TRBV6-6 to TRBJ1-1; D is unclear. V was cut by 6 bases and J by 0 bases, with 11 bases left in between. The CDR3 runs 14 residues. Per germline, CDR1 MNHNY and CDR2 SVGAGI (reference sequence). CDR3 sequence reads: CASSPRVLNTEAFF. The CDR3 nucleotides read TGTGCCAGCAGCCCGAGAGTCTTGAACACTGAAGCTTTCTTT.

V usage is TRBV15 and J usage is TRBJ2-5, with 9 bases that match TRBD1. With the DNA end fitting TRBJ2-7 better, the J assignment may be wrong. The CDR3 contains 15 residues. Germline V gives CDR1 LNHNV, CDR2 YYDKDF (reference sequence). CDR3 region: CATSFLTGGLYEQYF. As DNA, the CDR3 is TGTGCCACCAGCTTCCTGACAGGGGGGCTCTACGAGCAGTACTTC.

This chain links TRBV7-2 with TRBJ2-7; TRBD2 matches 8 bases. The junction had 4 bases not matched to a gene; V was cut back by 6 bases and J by 0 bases. The germline CDR1 and CDR2 sequences are SGHTA and FQGNSA. The CDR3 is made up of 14 amino acids. CDR3 residues: CASRPGGDSYEQYF. As DNA, the CDR3 is TGTGCCAGCAGGCCGGGGGGGGACTCCTACGAGCAGTACTTC.

This clone was found a few times. This sequence joins TRBV30 and TRBJ1-1; unclear D gene. Looked up from germline, CDR1 is GTSNPN and CDR2 is SVGIG (reference sequence). Trimming removed 7 bases at V and 0 bases at J, with 6 bases between. The CDR3 contains 11 residues. The CDR3 protein is CASQVNTEAFF. The CDR3 DNA is TGTGCCTCCCAGGTGAACACTGAAGCTTTCTTT.

This clone was detected once. The chain has TRBV6-1 and TRBJ2-3, with TRBD2 as a possible D gene (5 bases). This CDR3 contains 15 residues. Trimming pared 6 bases from V and 5 bases from J, leaving 18 bases between. CDR1 is MNHNS and CDR2 is SASEGT in the germline V gene. CDR3: CASRRAAKHVDTQYF. DNA for the CDR3: TGTGCCAGCAGAAGAGCGGCAAAACATGTAGATACGCAGTATTTT.

The chain carries TRBV9 and TRBJ1-1; no clear D gene. Trimming shortened V by 0 bases and J by 7 bases, and 13 bases separated the two germline ends. Germline assignment: CDR1 SGDLS and CDR2 YYNGEE. This CDR3 comprises 14 residues. CDR3 loop: CASSVGPAGGEAFF. The CDR3 nucleotides read TGTGCCAGCAGCGTAGGACCCGCGGGTGGTGAAGCTTTCTTT.

The genes are TRBV29-1 and TRBJ1-1; D is possibly TRBD1 (5 bases). Germline CDR1 is SQVTM and CDR2 is ANQGSEA. The V end was cut by 1 base, the J end by 5 bases, with 14 bases between. The CDR3 consists of 14 residues. The CDR3, as DNA: TGCAGCGTTGAAGTTGGGCAGGGAGGAACTGAAGCTTTCTTT. This translates into CSVEVGQGGTEAFF.

This clone showed up just once. The CDR3 here is CASSYDNTYNEQFF. In nucleotides, the CDR3 is TGCGCCAGCAGTTATGACAATACCTACAATGAGCAGTTCTTC. The rearrangement uses TRBV5-1 and TRBJ2-1, with no clear D. Trimming left V 5 bases short and J 2 bases short, with 11 bases between. There are 14 residues in the CDR3. CDR1 is SGHRS, CDR2 YFSETQ, per germline.

The chain carries TRBV7-2 and TRBJ1-1, with D unresolved. The CDR3 is 14 residues long. Germline V gene lookup returns CDR1 SGHTA and CDR2 FQGNSA. The germline V and J ends were trimmed by 5 bases and 5 bases, with 15 bases remaining between them. The CDR3 spells CASSQKSDFTEAFF. CDR3 DNA sequence: TGTGCCAGCAGCCAGAAATCGGACTTTACTGAAGCTTTCTTT.

The V gene is TRBV9, the J gene TRBJ1-4; perhaps TRBD1 as D (5 bases). From germline, CDR1 is SGDLS and CDR2 YYNGEE. V was clipped by 3 bases and J by 2 bases, with 17 bases between them. This CDR3 is built from 17 residues. The CDR3 region is CASSDGALGQTNEKLFF. CDR3 coding DNA: TGTGCCAGCAGCGACGGTGCTTTGGGGCAGACTAATGAAAAACTGTTTTTT.

As to this clone: The sample contains more than one DNA sequence encoding this CDR3. This CDR3 reads CASSLDGTNEKLFF. In DNA, the CDR3 is TGCGCCAGCAGCCTTGACGGGACTAATGAAAAACTGTTTTTT. The V and J genes are TRBV5-1 and TRBJ1-4; D not resolved. This CDR3 has 14 amino acids. Germline loops: CDR1 SGHRS, CDR2 YFSETQ. The V and J ends lost 4 bases and 2 bases respectively, with 9 bases between them.

This clone appeared a single time. The CDR3 reads CASSDRQRWFF. CDR3 sequence (DNA): TGCGCCAGCAGTGACCGACAGCGCTGGTTCTTC. The rearrangement links TRBV10-1 to TRBJ2-1, with D possibly being TRBD1 (5 bases). CDR3 length: 11 residues. The germline V gene has CDR1 WNHNN and CDR2 SYGVQD (reference sequence). The V end was cut by 3 bases, the J end by 15 bases, with 12 bases between.

The chain uses TRBV2 and TRBJ2-3, with 11 nucleotides matching TRBD2. After removal of 4 bases from V and 0 bases from J, the junction contained 9 bases not matched to a gene. From germline, CDR1 is SNHLY and CDR2 FYNNEI. The CDR3 spans 18 residues. DNA of the CDR3: TGTGCCAGCAGTGTATGGGCTAGCGGGGGGCGCAGCACAGATACGCAGTATTTT. It translates to CASSVWASGGRSTDTQYF.

This clone was seen a few times. This sequence joins TRBV6-6 and TRBJ2-7; D perhaps matches TRBD1 (7 bases). The CDR3 is 15 residues long. V was shortened by 2 bases and J by 5 bases, with 16 bases between the two germline ends. Looked up from germline, CDR1 is MNHNY and CDR2 is SVGAGI (reference sequence). The CDR3 sequence: CASSYGQGGLDEQYF. In nucleotides, the CDR3 is TGTGCCAGCAGTTACGGGCAGGGGGGTCTCGACGAGCAGTACTTC.

This chain connects TRBV7-9 to TRBJ1-3; D not resolved. The V end was cut by 0 bases, the J end by 0 bases, with 9 bases between. This CDR3 is 16 amino acids long. Per germline, CDR1 SEHNR and CDR2 FQNEAQ (reference sequence). The CDR3 region has the DNA TGTGCCAGCAGCTTAGCGCAACCGCGCTCTGGAAACACCATATATTTT. This codes for CASSLAQPRSGNTIYF.

The J gene is TRBJ1-2, the V gene TRBV23-1, with 8 bases that match TRBD1. TRBV23-1 counts as an open reading frame of uncertain function. CDR3 length equals 16 residues. V shed 3 bases and J 1 base; nucleotides not matched to a gene: 7. The CDR3 sequence: CASSHPTGANNYGYTF. The CDR3, as DNA: TGCGCCAGCAGTCACCCGACAGGGGCCAATAACTATGGCTACACCTTC.

This rearrangement joins TRBV5-6 to TRBJ1-4; no clear D. V shed 4 bases and J shed 8 bases, with 15 bases lying between them. This CDR3 is 14 amino acids long. CDR1 SGHDT and CDR2 YYEEEE come from the germline V gene. The CDR3 reads CASSHSPRAEKLFF. The CDR3 region has the DNA TGTGCCAGCAGCCACAGCCCTCGAGCAGAAAAACTGTTTTTT.

The chain employs TRBV5-1 and TRBJ2-1, with TRBD1 as a possible D gene (5 bases). The CDR3 is 13 residues long. CDR1 is SGHRS and CDR2 is YFSETQ in the germline V gene. Trimming pared 2 bases from V and 7 bases from J, leaving 10 bases between. The CDR3 loop is CASSFQGANEQFF. The CDR3 DNA is TGCGCCAGCAGCTTCCAAGGGGCGAATGAGCAGTTCTTC.

There are a few counts of this clone. The rearrangement links TRBV14 to TRBJ1-1; D gene ambiguous. Germline V gene data show CDR1 as SGHDN and CDR2 as FVKESK. Trimming removed 6 bases at V and 6 bases at J, with 17 bases between. The CDR3 spans 14 residues. This CDR3 is CASSPGGGVAEAFF. CDR3 DNA: TGTGCCAGCAGTCCGGGAGGTGGGGTCGCTGAAGCTTTCTTT.

V gene TRBV4-1 combines with J gene TRBJ2-7, with 11 bases identical to TRBD2. In germline, CDR1 is MGHRA, CDR2 YSYEKL. V was clipped by 3 bases and J by 4 bases; unmatched bases: 5. The CDR3 runs to 15 residues. The CDR3 bases are TGCGCCAGCAGCCATGAACTAGCGGGGGTATACGAGCAGTACTTC. Translating gives CASSHELAGVYEQYF.

This clone has a single count. The V gene is TRBV5-5, the J gene TRBJ2-7; D is perhaps TRBD1 (5 bases). The germline CDR1 and CDR2 sequences are SGHKS and YYEKEE (reference sequence). The V end lost 2 bases, the J end lost 2 bases, and 8 bases lay between the germline ends. CDR3 length: 13 residues. CDR3 sequence (DNA): TGTGCCAGCAGCTTAGGGGTCCCCTACGAGCAGTACTTC. This gives the protein CASSLGVPYEQYF.

The CDR3 DNA sequence: TGTGCCAGCAGCCCCAGCGTTAATCAGCCCCAGCATTTT. Its translation: CASSPSVNQPQHF. The rearrangement uses TRBV7-8 and TRBJ1-5; no firm D call. This CDR3 is 13 amino acids long. The ends were cut back, 5 bases at V and 4 bases at J, with 9 bases in the middle. Germline V lookup: CDR1 SGHVS, CDR2 FQNEAQ.

J is TRBJ2-1 and V is TRBV7-2; D remains ambiguous. The CDR3 spans 12 residues. Germline V lookup: CDR1 SGHTA, CDR2 FQGNSA. V lost 3 bases to trimming and J lost 6 bases, with 6 bases between them. CDR3 in DNA: TGTGCCAGCAGCTTTCTTCTCAATGAGCAGTTCTTC. The encoded protein is CASSFLLNEQFF.

This chain connects TRBV4-3 to TRBJ1-1; D not certain. The V gene lost 1 base and the J gene lost 0 bases, with 3 bases spanning the gap. This CDR3 is 13 amino acids long. Germline V lookup: CDR1 LGHNA, CDR2 YSLEER. This CDR3 reads CASSQVLNTEAFF. CDR3 DNA: TGCGCCAGCAGCCAAGTATTGAACACTGAAGCTTTCTTT.

In this sample, this clone turned up a few times. The chain recombines TRBV7-9 with TRBJ2-3, with 9 bases aligning to TRBD2. The CDR3 runs to 16 residues. CDR1 is SEHNR, CDR2 FQNEAQ, per germline (reference sequence). V dropped 11 bases and J dropped 2; count of bases not matched to a gene: 14. The CDR3 spells CAASGRRGGATDTQYF. In nucleotides, the CDR3 is TGTGCCGCATCTGGGCGGCGGGGGGGCGCCACAGATACGCAGTATTTT.

This sequence joins TRBV5-1 and TRBJ2-7; D is possibly TRBD2 (7 bases). The CDR3 length is 14 residues. V was cut by 4 bases and J by 3 bases, with 14 bases left in between. Germline V gene data show CDR1 as SGHRS and CDR2 as YFSETQ. CDR3 DNA sequence: TGCGCCAGCAGCCCCGGGGGGACATTCTACGAGCAGTACTTC. Protein: CASSPGGTFYEQYF.

This chain links TRBV28 with TRBJ1-3; D remains unclear. Trimming took 6 bases from V and 6 from J, leaving 9 bases between them. The CDR3 has 12 amino acids. Germline V CDR1 and CDR2: MDHEN, SYDVKM. The CDR3, as DNA: TGTGCCAGCAGCCCCCCCTTAAACACCATATATTTT. Its translation is CASSPPLNTIYF.

V is TRBV15 and J is TRBJ2-2, with D possibly matching TRBD2 (6 bases). V lost 5 bases and J lost 5, with 12 bases in between. Germline V gene data show CDR1 as LNHNV and CDR2 as YYDKDF (reference sequence). The CDR3 loop spans 14 amino acids. The CDR3 DNA sequence: TGTGCCACCAGCCCTCGGGAGTCTACCGGGGAGCTGTTTTTT. It is translated as CATSPRESTGELFF.

A remark on this clone: The same CDR3 arises from other DNA sequences in this sample as well. The chain uses TRBV27 and TRBJ1-6, with D maybe TRBD1 (5 bases). In germline, CDR1 is MNHEY, CDR2 SMNVEV (reference sequence). Trimming took 6 bases from V and 1 from J, leaving 13 bases between them. CDR3 length: 16 amino acids. CDR3 region: CASSPLGPSYNSPLHF. CDR3 coding DNA: TGTGCCAGCAGCCCTTTGGGGCCGTCCTATAATTCACCCCTCCACTTT.